What follows are 10 T cell receptor beta chains derived from one specimen sequenced in a study of shared clonotypes between healthy human individuals. The method was immunoSEQ multiplex PCR; TCRdb's version includes in-frame clones alone and lacks a portion of them. The sample shows some 1.5 million clones, roughly 96% of them seen only once. Sequencing input: naive CD4+ T cells sorted from blood. Subset noted: CD45RA+ positively selected. Receptors originate from a man aged 25 to 40 in good health.

The rearrangement uses TRBV7-9 and TRBJ1-1; D remains unclear. The V and J ends lost 5 bases and 0 bases respectively, with 10 bases between them. The CDR3 sequence is 14 residues long. Germline CDR1 reads SEHNR; CDR2 reads FQNEAQ (reference sequence). CDR3 amino acids: CASSRGTVNTEAFF. CDR3 DNA sequence: TGTGCCAGCAGCCGAGGAACGGTGAACACTGAAGCTTTCTTT. Variable domain in full (rest from reference TRBV7-9 and TRBJ1-1): DTGVSQNPRHKITKRGQNVTFRCDPISEHNRLYWYRQTLGQGPEFLTYFQNEAQLEKSRLLSDRFSAERPKGSFSTLEIQRTEQGDSAMYLCASSRGTVNTEAFFGQGTRLTVV.

V is TRBV7-9 and J is TRBJ2-7; D possibly corresponds to TRBD2 (7 bases). Germline CDR1 reads SEHNR; CDR2 reads FQNEAQ (reference sequence). The ends were cut back, 10 bases at V and 5 bases at J, with 18 bases in the middle. There are 13 residues in the CDR3. CDR3 protein: CAIRLGGANEQYF. The CDR3 region has the DNA TGTGCCATCCGCCTAGGGGGGGCCAACGAGCAGTACTTC.

The genes are TRBV18 and TRBJ1-1; D is perhaps TRBD1 (5 bases). V lost 3 bases, J lost 1 base, and 12 bases lay in between. Germline loops: CDR1 KGHSH, CDR2 LQKENI. The CDR3 runs 15 residues. Written as DNA, the CDR3 is TGTGCCAGCTCACCCCGACAGACTTCGAACACTGAAGCTTTCTTT. Amino acid sequence: CASSPRQTSNTEAFF.

The V and J genes are TRBV5-1 and TRBJ1-1; no definite D call. CDR3 length equals 13 residues. Trimming stripped 4 bases from V and 9 bases from J, with 16 bases between. From germline, CDR1 is SGHRS and CDR2 YFSETQ. The CDR3, as DNA: TGCGCCAGCAGCCCCGACTGGGCAGGTCAAGCTTTCTTT. This sequence encodes CASSPDWAGQAFF.

The chain links TRBV6-1 to TRBJ2-7, with D perhaps assigned TRBD1 or TRBD2 (5 bases each). The CDR3 totals 19 residues. The V gene's germline CDR1 is MNHNS and CDR2 SASEGT. Trimming shortened V by 1 base and J by 1 base, and 23 bases separated the two germline ends. Here the CDR3 reads CASSEGVGTPQTASYEQYF. The CDR3 nucleotides are TGTGCCAGCAGTGAAGGGGTTGGGACGCCGCAGACAGCGTCCTACGAGCAGTACTTC.

The V call is TRBV11-2, the J call TRBJ1-1; 9 bases map to TRBD1. CDR3 length: 15 residues. From germline, CDR1 is SGHAT and CDR2 FQNNGV. With V trimmed by 4 bases and J by 1 base, 4 bases remained unmatched. CDR3 nucleotide sequence: TGTGCCAGCAGCTACCGGACAGGGGCGAACACTGAAGCTTTCTTT. The encoded protein is CASSYRTGANTEAFF.

This clone was observed once. The genes are TRBV5-1 and TRBJ2-1, with D possibly being TRBD2 (5 bases). CDR1 SGHRS and CDR2 YFSETQ come from the germline V gene. The V and J ends lost 3 bases and 2 bases respectively, with 9 bases between them. The CDR3 extends over 14 amino acids. The CDR3 is CASSSDGAYNEQFF. DNA for the CDR3: TGCGCCAGCAGCTCCGACGGGGCCTACAATGAGCAGTTCTTC.

The chain joins TRBV28 to TRBJ2-5; 8 bases agree with TRBD2. CDR3 length: 15 residues. V trimming: 8 bases; J trimming: 3 bases; junction bases outside the gene matches: 11. Germline assignment: CDR1 MDHEN and CDR2 SYDVKM. The CDR3 sequence: CASSPGGEGEETQYF. The DNA for the CDR3 is TGTGCCAGCTCCCCGGGGGGGGAGGGTGAAGAGACCCAGTACTTC.

The rearrangement uses TRBV18 and TRBJ2-5; D not certain. CDR1 is KGHSH, CDR2 LQKENI, per germline. V lost 3 bases to trimming and J lost 5 bases, with 16 bases between them. The CDR3 has 15 residues. The CDR3 protein is CASSPQATTAETQYF. CDR3 coding DNA: TGTGCCAGCTCACCGCAGGCTACGACGGCGGAGACCCAGTACTTC.

The rearrangement links TRBV5-1 to TRBJ2-1; 8 bases agree with TRBD1. There are 16 residues in the CDR3. The V and J ends lost 3 bases and 0 bases, in that order; junction bases with no gene match: 5. Germline-derived CDR1 and CDR2 are SGHRS and YFSETQ. The CDR3 bases are TGCGCCAGCAGCTCCAGGGGGCAGAGCTCCTACAATGAGCAGTTCTTC. Amino acids: CASSSRGQSSYNEQFF.